The clone carrying this T cell receptor beta chain was seen ten or more times. The antigen is unknown. The sample originates from a study of T cell repertoires in cytomegalovirus infection. Study summary: Public TCR beta signatures marked donors with CMV infection and the matching HLA.

Whole-study findings and limits: It was HLA-C-restricted CMV-specific TCR beta clonotypes that dominated the response ex vivo.

TCRdb re-derived calls from the reads in MiXCR, one entry per CDR3 protein. The sample records some 270,000 distinct CDR3 sequences, approximately 15% being singletons. The specimen sequenced was CD8+ T cells from PBMCs. The sequence derives from a human donor in good health (CMV status not recorded). Some clones in this sample may be carry-over from other donors' samples.

The CDR3, as DNA: TGTGCCAGCAGCATTTCAGGGTTGATGAACACTGAAGCTTTCTTT. Amino acids: CASSISGLMNTEAFF. The rearrangement joins TRBV7-2 to TRBJ1-1; D possibly corresponds to TRBD1 (5 bases). This CDR3 has 15 residues. The germline gives CDR1 SGHTA, CDR2 FQGNSA. The V end was cut by 5 bases, the J end by 0 bases, with 13 bases between.